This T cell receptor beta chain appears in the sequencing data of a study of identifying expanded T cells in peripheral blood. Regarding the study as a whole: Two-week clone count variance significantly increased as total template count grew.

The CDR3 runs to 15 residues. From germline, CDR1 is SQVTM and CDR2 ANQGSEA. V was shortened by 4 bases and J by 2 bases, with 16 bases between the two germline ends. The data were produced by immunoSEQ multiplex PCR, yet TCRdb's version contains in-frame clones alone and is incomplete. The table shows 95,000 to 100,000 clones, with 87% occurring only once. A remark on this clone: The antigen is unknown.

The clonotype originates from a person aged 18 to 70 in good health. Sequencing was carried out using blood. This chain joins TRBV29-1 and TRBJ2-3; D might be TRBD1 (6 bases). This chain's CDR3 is CSVASPTGNTDTQYF. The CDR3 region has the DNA TGCAGCGTTGCTTCCCCTACAGGGAACACAGATACGCAGTATTTT.